These 6 T cell receptor beta chains were all obtained from the same sample, sequenced in a study of T cells in Graves' hyperthyroidism and ophthalmopathy. RNA transcripts served as the template for amplifying TCR beta CDR3 regions. Carried out on the TCR CDR3, a first-round RT-PCR used the HTBI primer set. TCRdb passed the multiplex PCR reads through MiXCR, listing each CDR3 protein once. The sample contains some 300,000 distinct CDR3 sequences, about 19% of which appear only once. Sequencing was performed on blood. All receptors derive from a man between 45 and 60 years old with Graves' ophthalmopathy.

This clonotype was seen many times. CDR3 nucleotides: TGTGCCAGCAGCTTGGGGAGCGGAAACACAGATACGCAGTATTTT. This translates into CASSLGSGNTDTQYF. The J gene is TRBJ2-3, the V gene TRBV5-6, with D perhaps matching TRBD2 (5 bases). From germline, CDR1 is SGHDT and CDR2 YYEEEE. The CDR3 is 15 residues long. Trimming took off 0 bases at V and 2 bases at J, with 10 bases between the two ends.

The chain recombines TRBV19 with TRBJ1-1; no reliable D call. Germline V gives CDR1 LNHDA, CDR2 SQIVND (reference sequence). V was cut by 6 bases and J by 8 bases, with 10 bases left in between. This CDR3 spans 11 amino acids. The CDR3 protein is CASRWESEAFF. The CDR3, as DNA: TGTGCCAGTAGGTGGGAGTCCGAAGCTTTCTTT.

This clonotype was observed at least ten times. The V gene is TRBV28, the J gene TRBJ2-3; 8 bases match TRBD1. Losses at the gene ends were 2 bases for V and 0 bases for J; bases not matched to a gene: 13. This CDR3 region has 19 residues. CDR1 and CDR2 from the germline V gene are MDHEN and SYDVKM. CDR3 sequence reads: CASSLDGTGPGPSTDTQYF. DNA for the CDR3: TGTGCCAGCAGTTTAGACGGGACAGGCCCGGGTCCTAGCACAGATACGCAGTATTTT.

The chain recombines TRBV29-1 with TRBJ2-5, with TRBD2 as a possible D gene (6 bases). Trimming stripped 7 bases from V and 4 bases from J, with 16 bases between. The CDR3 spans 13 residues. The germline gives CDR1 SQVTM, CDR2 ANQGSEA. This chain's CDR3 is CSALLAGIETQYF. The CDR3 DNA is TGCAGCGCGCTACTCGCGGGGATAGAGACCCAGTACTTC.

This clonotype was detected ten times or more. This chain links TRBV2 with TRBJ1-2; 9 nucleotides match TRBD1. There are 14 residues in the CDR3. Germline V gene lookup returns CDR1 SNHLY and CDR2 FYNNEI. Germline trimming cut 8 bases from V and 5 bases from J; bases unmatched to any gene: 9. The CDR3 DNA sequence: TGTGCCAGCGGGGAGTTACAGGGGGCTTATGGCTACACCTTC. This gives the protein CASGELQGAYGYTF.

This clonotype was detected a few times. The chain combines TRBV7-9 with TRBJ1-1; D might be TRBD1 (5 bases). The CDR3 loop spans 17 amino acids. Per the germline V gene, CDR1 is SEHNR and CDR2 is FQNEAQ (reference sequence). The germline V and J ends were trimmed by 2 bases and 1 base, with 17 bases remaining between them. The CDR3 reads CASSLSSRGAGNTEAFF. In DNA form, the CDR3 reads TGTGCCAGCAGCTTATCTTCCCGGGGCGCGGGGAACACTGAAGCTTTCTTT.